This TCR beta chain appears in the sequencing data of a study of T cell responses to AZD1222 COVID-19 vaccine. Turning to the study itself: Pooling of second doses given at about 4 or about 12 weeks was done. Findings and limits, study-wide: Only 6 or 7 people who got AZD1222 tested seropositive at baseline.

The CDR3 has 13 residues. The germline gives CDR1 LNHNV, CDR2 YYDKDF (reference sequence). V was cut by 4 bases and J by 6 bases, with 10 bases left in between. Here immunoSEQ multiplex PCR was the method, and the copy in TCRdb shows in-frame clones only, minus some. The table shows 180,000 or so clones, with around nine tenths occurring only once. Concerning this clone itself: Its target is not known.

Specimen: peripheral blood, collected on day 0 of AZD1222 vaccination. The J gene is TRBJ1-5, the V gene TRBV15; tentative D call: TRBD1 (5 bases). The clonotype originates from an adult in good health. The CDR3 protein is CATSTKGIQPQHF. CDR3 in DNA: TGTGCCACCAGCACCAAGGGGATTCAGCCCCAGCATTTT.